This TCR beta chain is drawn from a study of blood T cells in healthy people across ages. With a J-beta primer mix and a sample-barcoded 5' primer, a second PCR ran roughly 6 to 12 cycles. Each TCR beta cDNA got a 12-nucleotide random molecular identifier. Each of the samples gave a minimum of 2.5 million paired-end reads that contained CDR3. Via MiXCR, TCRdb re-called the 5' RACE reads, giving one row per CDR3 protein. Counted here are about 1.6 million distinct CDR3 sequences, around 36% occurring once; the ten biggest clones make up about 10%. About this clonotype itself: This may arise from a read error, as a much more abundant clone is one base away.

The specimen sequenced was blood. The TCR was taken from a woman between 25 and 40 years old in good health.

The CDR3 spells CSVEDGTAYKDTQYF. CDR3 in DNA: TGCAGCGTTGAAGATGGGACGGCTTACAAAGATACGCAGTATTTT. The gene calls are TRBV29-1 and TRBJ2-3; D tentatively reads TRBD1 or TRBD2 (5 bases each). This CDR3 has 15 residues. Germline CDR1 is SQVTM and CDR2 is ANQGSEA. Between the trimmed V and J ends, which lost 0 bases and 5 bases, there was a span of 15 bases.